One and the same sample provided the 28 T cell receptor beta chains below, sequenced in a study of blood T cell repertoires in COVID-19. Only in-frame clones appear in the TCRdb table, and some are missing; sequencing was by immunoSEQ multiplex PCR. This table holds 90,000 to 150,000 clones, 71% found once. Material: peripheral blood. Receptors originate from a human donor with acute or convalescent COVID-19. The donor label of this sample is uncertain.

The chain combines TRBV5-1 with TRBJ2-2, with a weak D call TRBD1 (6 bases). The CDR3 is 16 amino acids. Germline lookup yields CDR1 SGHRS and CDR2 YFSETQ. V lost 2 bases, J lost 3 bases, and 14 bases lay in between. This chain's CDR3 is CASSFLGQNYTGELFF. DNA of the CDR3: TGCGCCAGCAGCTTCCTAGGACAGAACTACACCGGGGAGCTGTTTTTT.

This clone was recorded once. This chain uses TRBV9 with TRBJ1-1; a weak D match, TRBD1 (5 bases). Germline CDR1 is SGDLS and CDR2 is YYNGEE. The V end was cut by 0 bases, the J end by 7 bases, with 10 bases between. CDR3 length: 13 amino acids. The chain's CDR3 is CASSVDRFGEAFF. The CDR3 nucleotides read TGTGCCAGCAGCGTAGACAGGTTCGGTGAAGCTTTCTTT.

CDR3 DNA sequence: TGTGCCAGCAGCCTAGGGACAGGCGCCCATCAGCCCCAGCATTTT. The encoded protein is CASSLGTGAHQPQHF. The J gene is TRBJ1-5, the V gene TRBV7-9; TRBD1 matches at 8 bases. V gave up 5 bases and J gave up 5 bases; unmatched junction bases: 8. The CDR3 loop spans 15 amino acids. Germline CDR1 reads SEHNR; CDR2 reads FQNEAQ (reference sequence).

The chain's CDR3 is CASRSTTSGPGGQETQYF. The CDR3 DNA follows: TGTGCCAGCAGATCAACGACTAGCGGGCCGGGAGGGCAAGAGACCCAGTACTTC. The V call is TRBV7-9, the J call TRBJ2-5, with TRBD2 matching over 10 bases. V was pared by 6 bases and J by 2 bases, with 15 bases of the junction left unmatched. This CDR3 has 18 residues. Germline V gene lookup returns CDR1 SEHNR and CDR2 FQNEAQ (reference sequence).

In its sample, this clone was seen a few times. The chain combines TRBV6-5 with TRBJ2-3, with D possibly TRBD1 on 6 matching bases. The CDR3 is 15 amino acids. Germline loops: CDR1 MNHEY, CDR2 SVGAGI. Trimming took off 6 bases at V and 2 bases at J, with 15 bases between the two ends. CDR3 nucleotide sequence: TGTGCCAGCAGACCCAAGACAGGCCCCACAGATACGCAGTATTTT. Translated: CASRPKTGPTDTQYF.

The chain recombines TRBV19 with TRBJ1-2; 7 bases agree with TRBD1. Trimming took 2 bases from V and 8 from J; bases not matched to a gene: 14. Per germline, CDR1 LNHDA and CDR2 SQIVND (reference sequence). CDR3 length: 16 amino acids. The CDR3 DNA reads as TGTGCCAGTAGTATAAAACCGGCCCGACAGGGACAGGGCTACACCTTC. Translation: CASSIKPARQGQGYTF.

The CDR3: CATSRDPVTDTQYF. CDR3 in DNA: TGTGCCACCAGCAGAGATCCGGTCACAGATACGCAGTATTTT. The rearrangement links TRBV15 to TRBJ2-3, with D unclear. The V gene lost 0 bases and the J gene lost 2 bases, with 6 bases spanning the gap. This CDR3 comprises 14 residues. Per the germline V gene, CDR1 is LNHNV and CDR2 is YYDKDF (reference sequence).

V is TRBV7-9 and J is TRBJ1-2, with a tentative D call TRBD1 (6 bases). Germline values: CDR1 SEHNR, CDR2 FQNEAQ (reference sequence). V lost 7 bases and J 2 bases, leaving 14 bases between the germline ends. The CDR3 totals 14 residues. The CDR3 is CASTRGQINYGYTF. CDR3 nucleotide sequence: TGTGCCAGCACCCGAGGACAGATCAACTATGGCTACACCTTC. Together with reference TRBV7-9 and TRBJ1-2, the CDR3 gives the full variable domain: DTGVSQNPRHKITKRGQNVTFRCDPISEHNRLYWYRQTLGQGPEFLTYFQNEAQLEKSRLLSDRFSAERPKGSFSTLEIQRTEQGDSAMYLCASTRGQINYGYTFGSGTRLTVV.

The V call is TRBV6-4, the J call TRBJ1-4, with TRBD1 as a possible D gene (6 bases). The CDR3 runs 15 residues. The V end lost 6 bases, the J end lost 9 bases, and 20 bases lay between the germline ends. Germline V lookup: CDR1 MRHNA, CDR2 SNTAGT. CDR3: CASRTSGGGSQKLFF. For the CDR3, the DNA is TGTGCCAGCAGAACCTCTGGGGGCGGGAGTCAAAAACTGTTTTTT.

V gene TRBV2 combines with J gene TRBJ2-1, with D maybe TRBD1 (6 bases). V shed 5 bases and J shed 2 bases, with 13 bases lying between them. The length of the CDR3 is 15 residues. Per the germline V gene, CDR1 is SNHLY and CDR2 is FYNNEI. This CDR3 reads CASSRRTAPYNEQFF. The DNA of the CDR3 is TGTGCCAGCAGTCGACGGACAGCGCCCTACAATGAGCAGTTCTTC. Full variable domain (outside the CDR3, taken from reference TRBV2 and TRBJ2-1): EPEVTQTPSHQVTQMGQEVILRCVPISNHLYFYWYRQILGQKVEFLVSFYNNEISEKSEIFDDQFSVERPDGSNFTLKIRSTKLEDSAMYFCASSRRTAPYNEQFFGPGTRLTVL.

The V call is TRBV6-6, the J call TRBJ1-1, with 8 nucleotides matching TRBD1. V was clipped by 7 bases and J by 5 bases; unmatched bases: 12. The CDR3 loop spans 15 amino acids. Germline V CDR1 and CDR2: MNHNY, SVGAGI (reference sequence). This CDR3 reads CASIGPRGRGTEAFF. The CDR3 bases are TGTGCCAGCATCGGTCCCAGGGGGCGGGGGACTGAAGCTTTCTTT.

The V call is TRBV11-1, the J call TRBJ1-1, with D unclear. CDR1 and CDR2 (germline): SGHAT, FQDESV (reference sequence). V was shortened by 5 bases and J by 5 bases, with 15 bases between the two germline ends. This CDR3 comprises 14 residues. The chain's CDR3 is CASSLVPTGTEAFF. The CDR3 DNA reads as TGTGCCAGCAGCCTTGTCCCCACCGGGACTGAAGCTTTCTTT.

V and J are TRBV5-4 and TRBJ2-2; 9 nucleotides match TRBD2. The junction had 9 bases not matched to a gene; V was cut back by 2 bases and J by 4 bases. The germline CDR1 and CDR2 sequences are SGHNT and YYREEE (reference sequence). The CDR3 consists of 17 residues. The chain's CDR3 is CASSFGRGGQGTGELFF. CDR3 sequence (DNA): TGTGCCAGCAGCTTCGGGCGGGGGGGCCAGGGCACCGGGGAGCTGTTTTTT.

The rearrangement uses TRBV6-1 and TRBJ2-7; D may be TRBD2 (5 bases). The CDR3 has 11 residues. The ends were cut back, 2 bases at V and 9 bases at J, with 8 bases in the middle. The V gene's germline CDR1 is MNHNS and CDR2 SASEGT. The CDR3 nucleotides are TGTGCCAGCAGTGAATTAGGAGGGCAGTACTTC. Translation gives CASSELGGQYF.

The rearrangement joins TRBV10-3 to TRBJ2-7; weak D call: TRBD2 (6 bases). CDR1 and CDR2 (germline): ENHRY, SYGVKD. The CDR3 extends over 15 amino acids. V lost 0 bases and J 1 base, leaving 10 bases between the germline ends. In DNA form, the CDR3 reads TGTGCCATCAGTGAGTCGGCAGGGAGGTCCTACGAGCAGTACTTC. This translates into CAISESAGRSYEQYF.

V and J are TRBV12-5 and TRBJ2-4; D might be TRBD1 (5 bases). This CDR3 is built from 16 residues. V was cut by 2 bases and J by 3 bases, with 14 bases left in between. CDR1 and CDR2 from the germline V gene are LGHNT and FRNRAP. CDR3 bases: TGTGCTAGTGGTTTGTATTCTAGGGGTGTCAAAAACATTCAGTACTTC. Its protein is CASGLYSRGVKNIQYF. The full variable domain, its missing parts supplied by reference TRBV12-5 and TRBJ2-4, is DARVTQTPRHKVTEMGQEVTMRCQPILGHNTVFWYRQTMMQGLELLAYFRNRAPLDDSGMPKDRFSAEMPDATLATLKIQPSEPRDSAVYFCASGLYSRGVKNIQYFGAGTRLSVL.

The chain combines TRBV6-5 with TRBJ1-3; 7 bases map to TRBD1. Germline CDR1 and CDR2: MNHEY and SVGAGI. The CDR3 sequence is 16 residues long. After removal of 2 bases from V and 3 bases from J, the junction contained 7 bases not matched to a gene. The CDR3 spells CASSYTTGFSGNTIYF. The CDR3 DNA follows: TGTGCCAGCAGTTACACGACAGGGTTTAGTGGAAACACCATATATTTT.

The rearrangement uses TRBV4-2 and TRBJ2-2; D may be TRBD2 (7 bases). This CDR3 has 18 amino acids. The ends were cut back, 0 bases at V and 4 bases at J, with 18 bases in the middle. Germline-derived CDR1 and CDR2 are LGHNA and YNFKEQ. The CDR3 sequence is CASSQDGGGGFRTGELFF. The CDR3, as DNA: TGTGCCAGCAGCCAAGATGGGGGAGGGGGGTTCCGCACCGGGGAGCTGTTTTTT.

V gene TRBV27 combines with J gene TRBJ1-5; D call uncertain. The V gene's germline CDR1 is MNHEY and CDR2 SMNVEV (reference sequence). The V end was cut by 5 bases, the J end by 6 bases, with 8 bases between. The CDR3 runs 12 residues. The CDR3 nucleotides read TGTGCCAGCAGTCCCATCGGTCAGCCCCAGCATTTT. Translating gives CASSPIGQPQHF.

This clone was found many times. The chain combines TRBV2 with TRBJ1-4; TRBD1 might be the D (5 bases). The ends were cut back, 3 bases at V and 8 bases at J, with 16 bases in the middle. The CDR3 consists of 15 residues. Germline loops: CDR1 SNHLY, CDR2 FYNNEI. The CDR3 protein is CASSDGGKLSEKLFF. DNA for the CDR3: TGTGCCAGCAGTGATGGGGGGAAATTAAGCGAAAAACTGTTTTTT.

This clone was observed once. V gene TRBV7-9 combines with J gene TRBJ1-3, with D possibly matching TRBD1 (6 bases). CDR3 length equals 16 residues. V was trimmed by 5 bases and J by 4 bases, leaving 18 bases between them. Per the germline V gene, CDR1 is SEHNR and CDR2 is FQNEAQ (reference sequence). CDR3 DNA sequence: TGTGCCAGCAGCCAGAGGGACACCCTGGGCGGAAACACCATATATTTT. Amino acid sequence: CASSQRDTLGGNTIYF.

The gene calls are TRBV7-9 and TRBJ2-3; 11 positions match TRBD2. This CDR3 region has 17 residues. J was trimmed by 6 bases and V by 6 bases; bases with no gene match: 14. CDR1 is SEHNR, CDR2 FQNEAQ, per germline (reference sequence). The CDR3: CASSFVAVAGGPDTQYF. In nucleotides, the CDR3 is TGTGCCAGCAGTTTTGTGGCCGTAGCGGGGGGGCCCGATACGCAGTATTTT.

This chain uses TRBV30 with TRBJ1-2, with TRBD1 matching 8 bases. CDR3 size: 11 residues. V lost 4 bases to trimming and J lost 8 bases; unmatched junction nucleotides: 3. Germline values: CDR1 GTSNPN, CDR2 SVGIG (reference sequence). The CDR3 DNA is TGTGCCTGGAACGGACAGGGCGGCTACACCTTC. This codes for CAWNGQGGYTF. Combining the CDR3 with reference TRBV30 and TRBJ1-2 gives the whole variable domain SQTIHQWPATLVQPVGSPLSLECTVEGTSNPNLYWYRQAAGRGLQLLFYSVGIGQISSEVPQNLSASRPQDRQFILSSKKLLLSDSGFYLCAWNGQGGYTFGSGTRLTVV.

This sequence joins TRBV4-2 and TRBJ1-4, with D perhaps TRBD1 (5 bases). This CDR3 contains 16 residues. V dropped 7 bases and J dropped 4 bases, with 19 bases sitting between them. Germline values: CDR1 LGHNA, CDR2 YNFKEQ. In DNA, the CDR3 is TGTGCCAGCACCCGGGGGGGTAATCACGGTAATGAAAAACTGTTTTTT. It is translated as CASTRGGNHGNEKLFF.

About this clone: A much larger clonotype is one base distant, so this may be a read error. This chain links TRBV2 with TRBJ1-1, with D possibly being TRBD1 (6 bases). V lost 2 bases, J lost 1 base, and 8 bases lay in between. The CDR3 is 14 amino acids. Germline values: CDR1 SNHLY, CDR2 FYNNEI. The CDR3 protein is CASSEQGRNTEAFF. CDR3 nucleotide sequence: TGTGCCAGCAGTGAACAGGGGAGGAACACTGAAGCTTTCTTT.

This clone was detected only once. The chain employs TRBV7-2 and TRBJ2-7; 8 bases are a match to TRBD1. The V segment lost 4 bases and the J segment 6 bases; nucleotides outside the gene matches: 17. Germline-derived CDR1 and CDR2 are SGHTA and FQGNSA. The CDR3 is made up of 17 amino acids. The CDR3 here is CASSYSRDRTRFGEQYF. CDR3 in DNA: TGTGCCAGCAGCTACAGCCGGGACAGGACAAGGTTCGGCGAGCAGTACTTC.

This clone was counted between two and nine times. The chain recombines TRBV2 with TRBJ1-3; 12 bases line up with TRBD1. The CDR3 loop spans 17 amino acids. The V and J ends lost 9 bases and 6 bases, in that order; junction bases with no gene match: 15. Germline assignment: CDR1 SNHLY and CDR2 FYNNEI. The CDR3 region is CASAGTGGARSANTIYF. The CDR3 DNA follows: TGTGCCAGTGCCGGGACAGGGGGCGCGAGGTCGGCAAACACCATATATTTT.

This clone has a single count. The chain is built from TRBV6-1 and TRBJ2-7, with a tentative D call TRBD1 (6 bases). The CDR3 runs to 15 residues. The germline gives CDR1 MNHNS, CDR2 SASEGT. The V and J ends lost 3 bases and 3 bases respectively, with 15 bases between them. The CDR3 region has the DNA TGTGCCAGCAGTGAGGCCGCGTACAGGGACTACGAGCAGTACTTC. It translates to CASSEAAYRDYEQYF.